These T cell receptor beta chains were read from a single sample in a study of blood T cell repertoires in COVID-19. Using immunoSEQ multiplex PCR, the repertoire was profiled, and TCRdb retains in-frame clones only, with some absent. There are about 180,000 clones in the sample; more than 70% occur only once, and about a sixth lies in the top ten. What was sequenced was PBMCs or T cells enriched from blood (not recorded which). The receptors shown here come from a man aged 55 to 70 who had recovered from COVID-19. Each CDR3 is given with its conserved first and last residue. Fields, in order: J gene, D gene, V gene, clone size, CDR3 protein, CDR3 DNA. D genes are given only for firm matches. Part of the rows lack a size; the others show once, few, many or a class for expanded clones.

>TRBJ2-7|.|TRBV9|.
CASSVDDSFYEQYF
TGTGCCAGCAGCGTAGACGACAGCTTTTACGAGCAGTACTTC
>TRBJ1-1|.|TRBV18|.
CASSPRETEAFF
TGTGCCAGCTCACCTCGTGAGACTGAAGCTTTCTTT
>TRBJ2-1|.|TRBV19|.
CASSARRGTYNEQFF
TGTGCCAGTAGTGCGAGGCGGGGCACCTACAATGAGCAGTTCTTC
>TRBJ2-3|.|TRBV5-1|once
CASSLALAEADTQYF
TGCGCCAGCAGCTTGGCCTTGGCGGAAGCCGATACGCAGTATTTT
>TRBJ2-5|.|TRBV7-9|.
CASSFPDWQETQYF
TGTGCCAGCAGCTTCCCCGACTGGCAAGAGACCCAGTACTTC
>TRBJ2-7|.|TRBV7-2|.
CASSLAVSPEQYF
TGTGCCAGCAGCTTAGCTGTCAGTCCCGAGCAGTACTTC
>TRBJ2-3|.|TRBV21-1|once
CASSKKDRAPTDTQYF
TGTGCCAGCAGCAAAAAAGACAGGGCCCCCACAGATACGCAGTATTTT
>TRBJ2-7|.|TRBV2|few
CATADAREQYF
TGTGCCACCGCGGATGCCAGAGAGCAGTACTTC
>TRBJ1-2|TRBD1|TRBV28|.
CASSLSRTGGTYGYTF
TGTGCCAGCAGTTTATCCCGGACAGGGGGGACCTATGGCTACACCTTC
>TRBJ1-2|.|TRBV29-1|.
CSVPLVSTEHTF
TGCAGCGTCCCTCTGGTGAGCACGGAGCACACCTTC
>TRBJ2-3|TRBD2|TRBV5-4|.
CASSLGGLAGGADTQYF
TGTGCCAGCAGCTTGGGTGGGCTAGCGGGAGGGGCAGATACGCAGTATTTT
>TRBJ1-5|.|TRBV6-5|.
CASSLNFGNQPQHF
TGTGCCAGCAGCCTAAATTTCGGCAATCAGCCCCAGCATTTT
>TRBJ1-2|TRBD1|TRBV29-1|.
CSVGDRGYGYTF
TGCAGCGTTGGAGACAGGGGCTATGGCTACACCTTC
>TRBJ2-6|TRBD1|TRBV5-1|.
CASSAGTGVSGANVLTF
TGCGCCAGCAGCGCTGGGACAGGTGTCTCTGGGGCCAACGTCCTGACTTTC
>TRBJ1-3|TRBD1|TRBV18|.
CASSPRTGFSGNTIYF
TGTGCCAGCTCACCACGGACAGGGTTCTCTGGAAACACCATATATTTT
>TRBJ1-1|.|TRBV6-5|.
CASRRINRNTEAFF
TGTGCCAGCAGACGAATAAACAGGAACACTGAAGCTTTCTTT
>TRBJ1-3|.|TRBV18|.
CASSPSVRGGLSGNTIYF
TGTGCCAGCTCACCATCAGTCCGGGGAGGACTATCTGGAAACACCATATATTTT
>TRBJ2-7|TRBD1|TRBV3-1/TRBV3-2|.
CASSQGLNRGSPYEQYF
TGTGCCAGCAGCCAAGGGCTGAACAGGGGTTCCCCCTACGAGCAGTACTTC
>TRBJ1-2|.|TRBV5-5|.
CASSLETDYGYTF
TGTGCCAGCAGCTTGGAAACAGACTATGGCTACACCTTC
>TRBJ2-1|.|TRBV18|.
CASSPLSLPSYNEQFF
TGTGCCAGCTCACCACTGAGTTTACCCTCCTACAATGAGCAGTTCTTC
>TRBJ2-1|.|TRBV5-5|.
CASSDPRLVWGDEQFF
TGTGCCAGCAGCGATCCCCGACTAGTCTGGGGCGATGAGCAGTTCTTC
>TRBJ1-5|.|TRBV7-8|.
CASSLAWEGFSNQPQHF
TGTGCCAGCAGCTTAGCTTGGGAGGGGTTTAGCAATCAGCCCCAGCATTTT
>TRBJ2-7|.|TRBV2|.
CASSGRRVPSYEQYF
TGTGCCAGCAGTGGGCGCAGGGTCCCATCCTACGAGCAGTACTTC
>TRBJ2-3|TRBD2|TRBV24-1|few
CATGDYTDTQYF
TGTGCCACTGGGGACTACACAGATACGCAGTATTTT
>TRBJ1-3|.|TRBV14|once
CASSQPGGNTIYF
TGTGCCAGCAGCCAGCCAGGAGGAAACACCATATATTTT
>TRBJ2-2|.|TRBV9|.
CASSVGLTGELFF
TGTGCCAGCAGCGTAGGACTTACCGGGGAGCTGTTTTTT
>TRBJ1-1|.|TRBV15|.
CATSRDDEGEAFF
TGTGCCACCAGCAGAGATGATGAGGGTGAAGCTTTCTTT
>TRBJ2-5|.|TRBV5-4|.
CASSQEPKETQYF
TGTGCCAGCAGCCAAGAACCTAAAGAGACCCAGTACTTC
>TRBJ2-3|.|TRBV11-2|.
CASSLGSGGTQYF
TGTGCCAGCAGCTTAGGTTCGGGCGGGACGCAGTATTTT
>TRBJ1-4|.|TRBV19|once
CASTLRAGEIVNEKLFF
TGTGCCAGTACCCTAAGGGCAGGGGAGATTGTTAATGAAAAACTGTTTTTT
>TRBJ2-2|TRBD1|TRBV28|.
CASSLQGVQFAGELFF
TGTGCCAGCAGTTTACAGGGGGTACAATTTGCCGGGGAGCTGTTTTTT
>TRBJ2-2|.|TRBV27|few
CASSLSQLRELFF
TGTGCCAGCAGTTTATCGCAGTTACGGGAGCTGTTTTTT
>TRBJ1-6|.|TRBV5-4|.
CASSPDSFPNSPLHF
TGTGCCAGCAGCCCCGACAGTTTTCCTAATTCACCCCTCCACTTT
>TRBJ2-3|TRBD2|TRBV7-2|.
CASEKLAGADTQYF
TGTGCCAGCGAAAAACTAGCGGGAGCAGATACGCAGTATTTT
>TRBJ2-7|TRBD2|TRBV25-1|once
CASSDPTSGRIYEQYF
TGTGCCAGCAGTGACCCTACTAGCGGGAGAATCTACGAGCAGTACTTC
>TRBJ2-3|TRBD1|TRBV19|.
CASSVSTGGTDTQYF
TGTGCCAGTAGTGTTTCGACAGGGGGAACAGATACGCAGTATTTT
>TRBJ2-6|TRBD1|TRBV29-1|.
CSVEGGTGTGANVLTF
TGCAGCGTTGAAGGCGGGACAGGGACTGGGGCCAACGTCCTGACTTTC
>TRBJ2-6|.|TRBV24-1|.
CATSVGGTGANVLTF
TGTGCCACCAGTGTGGGAGGAACTGGGGCCAACGTCCTGACTTTC
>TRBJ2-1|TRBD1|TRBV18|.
CASSPDRGAYNEQFF
TGTGCCAGCTCACCGGACAGGGGAGCCTACAATGAGCAGTTCTTC
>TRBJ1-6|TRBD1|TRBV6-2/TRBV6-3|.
CASSSTGDLYNSPLHF
TGTGCCAGCAGCTCGACAGGGGATCTCTATAATTCACCCCTCCACTTT
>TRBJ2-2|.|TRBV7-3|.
CASSKAGTNTGELFF
TGTGCCAGCAGTAAGGCGGGTACGAACACCGGGGAGCTGTTTTTT
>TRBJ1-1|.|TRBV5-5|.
CASSLDFVREAFF
TGTGCCAGCAGCTTGGATTTTGTGAGGGAGGCTTTCTTT
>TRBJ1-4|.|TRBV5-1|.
CASSPEAINEKLFF
TGCGCCAGCAGCCCAGAGGCAATCAATGAAAAACTGTTTTTT
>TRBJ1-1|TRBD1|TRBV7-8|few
CASSLSGTANTEAFF
TGTGCCAGCAGCTTATCCGGGACAGCAAACACTGAAGCTTTCTTT
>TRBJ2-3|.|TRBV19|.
CASSINGLLDTQYF
TGTGCCAGTAGTATCAATGGGCTTTTGGATACGCAGTATTTT
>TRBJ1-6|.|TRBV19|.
CASRATGGNSPLHF
TGTGCCAGTAGGGCGACAGGAGGTAATTCACCCCTCCACTTT
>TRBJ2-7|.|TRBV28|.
CASRGALNSYEQYF
TGTGCCAGCCGGGGGGCCTTAAACTCCTACGAGCAGTACTTC
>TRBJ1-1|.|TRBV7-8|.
CASSLIGGLLNTEAFF
TGTGCCAGCAGCTTAATCGGGGGGCTGCTGAACACTGAAGCTTTCTTT
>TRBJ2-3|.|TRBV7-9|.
CASSPTAGTDTQYF
TGTGCCAGCAGCCCGACCGCAGGAACAGATACGCAGTATTTT
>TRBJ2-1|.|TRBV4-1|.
CASSQDLVTRGNEQFF
TGCGCCAGCAGCCAAGATCTTGTGACAAGAGGGAATGAGCAGTTCTTC
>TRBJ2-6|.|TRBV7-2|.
CASSTYSGANVLTF
TGTGCCAGCAGCACATACTCTGGGGCCAACGTCCTGACTTTC
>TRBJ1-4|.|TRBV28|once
CASSIAGRANEKLFF
TGTGCCAGCAGCATCGCAGGGAGGGCTAATGAAAAACTGTTTTTT
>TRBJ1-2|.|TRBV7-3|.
CASSSLVGAYGYTF
TGTGCCAGCAGCTCCCTGGTTGGAGCCTATGGCTACACCTTC
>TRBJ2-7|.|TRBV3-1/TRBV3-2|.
CASSSRAAMTPYEQYF
TGTGCCAGCAGCTCTCGCGCGGCAATGACCCCCTACGAGCAGTACTTC
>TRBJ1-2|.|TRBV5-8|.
CASSTPPRDFHGYTF
TGTGCCAGCAGCACCCCTCCCCGGGACTTCCATGGCTACACCTTC